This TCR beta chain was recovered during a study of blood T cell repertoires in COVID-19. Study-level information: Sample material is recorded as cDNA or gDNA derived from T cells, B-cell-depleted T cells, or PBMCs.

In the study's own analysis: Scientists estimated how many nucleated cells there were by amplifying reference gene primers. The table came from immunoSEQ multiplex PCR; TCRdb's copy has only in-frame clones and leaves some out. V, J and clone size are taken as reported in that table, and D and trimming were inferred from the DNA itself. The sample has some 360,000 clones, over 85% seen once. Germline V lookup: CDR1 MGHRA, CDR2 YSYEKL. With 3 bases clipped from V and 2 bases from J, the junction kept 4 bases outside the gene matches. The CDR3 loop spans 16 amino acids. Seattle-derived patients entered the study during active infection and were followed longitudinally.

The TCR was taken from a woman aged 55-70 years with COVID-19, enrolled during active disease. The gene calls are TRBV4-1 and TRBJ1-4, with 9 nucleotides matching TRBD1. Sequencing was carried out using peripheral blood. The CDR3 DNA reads TGCGCCAGCAGCCAGGGACAGGGTTCTACTAATGAAAAACTGTTTTTT. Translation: CASSQGQGSTNEKLFF.